A selection of T cell receptor beta chains follows, all from one sample in a study of spatial heterogeneity in lung cancer. Via MiXCR, TCRdb re-called the 5' RACE reads, giving one row per CDR3 protein. The sample includes over 5,500 distinct CDR3 sequences, 14% of them seen just once. Sequenced material: lung tumor tissue, taken at surgery. Receptor source: a male donor with early-stage non-small cell lung cancer. CDR3s include the opening cysteine and the closing phenylalanine or tryptophan. Fields, in order: V gene, D gene, clone size, J gene, CDR3 protein, CDR3 DNA. A D gene is named only where the DNA matches it firmly. Rows give clone size only sometimes, using once, few, many, or a class for an expanded clone.

v_call: TRBV6-5; d_call: TRBD1; clone_size: medium-sized; j_call: TRBJ1-6; cdr3_aa: CASSGPGQANSPLHF; cdr3_nt: TGTGCCAGCAGTGGACCGGGACAGGCTAATTCACCCCTCCACTTT
v_call: TRBV20-1; d_call: TRBD1; clone_size: many; j_call: TRBJ1-4; cdr3_aa: CSARVGQGGEKLFF; cdr3_nt: TGCAGTGCTAGAGTAGGACAGGGAGGCGAAAAACTGTTTTTT
v_call: TRBV12-3/TRBV12-4; d_call: .; clone_size: medium-sized; j_call: TRBJ1-5; cdr3_aa: CASSLAGGSNQPQHF; cdr3_nt: TGTGCCAGCAGTTTAGCAGGAGGTAGCAATCAGCCCCAGCATTTT
v_call: TRBV6-5; d_call: .; clone_size: many; j_call: TRBJ1-4; cdr3_aa: CASSYDGTKNEKLFF; cdr3_nt: TGTGCCAGCAGTTACGATGGGACGAAAAATGAAAAACTGTTTTTT
v_call: TRBV27; d_call: TRBD2; clone_size: many; j_call: TRBJ2-7; cdr3_aa: CASSLARGRAYEQYF; cdr3_nt: TGTGCCAGCAGTTTAGCGCGCGGGAGGGCCTACGAGCAGTACTTC
v_call: TRBV9; d_call: .; clone_size: medium-sized; j_call: TRBJ2-5; cdr3_aa: CASSAMPGQETQYF; cdr3_nt: TGTGCCAGCAGCGCCATGCCGGGCCAAGAGACCCAGTACTTC
v_call: TRBV10-1; d_call: .; clone_size: medium-sized; j_call: TRBJ2-3; cdr3_aa: CASSDRRRGDTQYF; cdr3_nt: TGCGCCAGCAGTGACCGGAGGCGCGGGGATACGCAGTATTTT
v_call: TRBV7-8; d_call: .; clone_size: many; j_call: TRBJ2-3; cdr3_aa: CASTPSSTGVSTDTQYF; cdr3_nt: TGTGCCAGCACCCCCAGTTCAACGGGAGTGAGCACAGATACGCAGTATTTT
v_call: TRBV7-8; d_call: .; clone_size: medium-sized; j_call: TRBJ2-3; cdr3_aa: CASSLDGLNRDTQYF; cdr3_nt: TGTGCCAGCAGCTTAGATGGACTGAACCGGGATACGCAGTATTTT
v_call: TRBV4-1; d_call: TRBD1; clone_size: .; j_call: TRBJ1-2; cdr3_aa: CASSQGRGDYGYTF; cdr3_nt: TGCGCCAGCAGCCAGGGCAGGGGGGACTATGGCTACACCTTC
v_call: TRBV27; d_call: TRBD1; clone_size: medium-sized; j_call: TRBJ2-4; cdr3_aa: CASRAAGDRIAKNIQYF; cdr3_nt: TGTGCCAGCAGGGCGGCTGGGGACAGAATAGCCAAAAACATTCAGTACTTC
v_call: TRBV20-1; d_call: TRBD2; clone_size: .; j_call: TRBJ2-3; cdr3_aa: CSARGFGTSGKDTQYF; cdr3_nt: TGCAGTGCTAGAGGTTTCGGGACTAGCGGGAAAGATACGCAGTATTTT
v_call: TRBV28; d_call: .; clone_size: medium-sized; j_call: TRBJ2-1; cdr3_aa: CASSLSRAAGHNEQFF; cdr3_nt: TGTGCCAGCAGTTTATCTAGAGCGGCGGGCCACAATGAGCAGTTCTTC
v_call: TRBV20-1; d_call: .; clone_size: many; j_call: TRBJ1-6; cdr3_aa: CSARESLSYNSPLHF; cdr3_nt: TGCAGTGCTAGGGAAAGCCTCTCCTATAATTCACCCCTCCACTTT
v_call: TRBV5-1; d_call: .; clone_size: many; j_call: TRBJ2-5; cdr3_aa: CASSQGRETQYF; cdr3_nt: TGCGCCAGCAGCCAGGGGCGTGAGACCCAGTACTTC
v_call: TRBV7-6; d_call: TRBD2; clone_size: medium-sized; j_call: TRBJ2-7; cdr3_aa: CASGGGKTYEQYF; cdr3_nt: TGTGCCAGCGGCGGGGGGAAAACCTACGAGCAGTACTTC
v_call: TRBV7-3; d_call: .; clone_size: .; j_call: TRBJ2-2; cdr3_aa: CASSRGGDTGELFF; cdr3_nt: TGTGCCAGCAGCCGGGGCGGGGATACCGGGGAGCTGTTTTTT
v_call: TRBV18; d_call: .; clone_size: medium-sized; j_call: TRBJ2-5; cdr3_aa: CASSRFRVTAQETQYF; cdr3_nt: TGTGCCAGCTCACGTTTCAGGGTGACAGCACAAGAGACCCAGTACTTC